This T cell receptor (beta chain) appears in the sequencing data of a study of blood T cell repertoires in COVID-19. The CDR3 runs to 16 residues. Germline loops: CDR1 SGHNT, CDR2 YENEEA. The V gene lost 1 base and the J gene lost 1 base, with 12 bases spanning the gap. Assay: immunoSEQ multiplex PCR; the TCRdb copy retains only in-frame clones and omits some. The table has about 310,000 clones, around 89% seen once. The chain uses TRBV11-3 and TRBJ2-3, with D perhaps TRBD2 (6 bases). The sequence was collected from a woman between 35 and 50 years old who had recovered from COVID-19. The sequenced sample was PBMCs or T cells enriched from blood (not recorded which). CDR3 DNA: TGTGCCAGCAGCTTAGGCCGGGGGATCGGCACAGATACGCAGTATTTT. Protein product: CASSLGRGIGTDTQYF.